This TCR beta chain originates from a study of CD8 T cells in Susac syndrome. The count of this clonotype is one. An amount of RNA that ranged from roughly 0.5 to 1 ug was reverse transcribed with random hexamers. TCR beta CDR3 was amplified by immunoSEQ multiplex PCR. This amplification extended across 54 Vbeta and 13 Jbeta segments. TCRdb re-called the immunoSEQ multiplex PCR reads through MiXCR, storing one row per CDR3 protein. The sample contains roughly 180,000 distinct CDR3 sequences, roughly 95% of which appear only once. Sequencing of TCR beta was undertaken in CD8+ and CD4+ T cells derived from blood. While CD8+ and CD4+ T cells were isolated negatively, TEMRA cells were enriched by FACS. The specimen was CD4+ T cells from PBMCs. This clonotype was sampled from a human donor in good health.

The CDR3, as DNA: TGTGCCAGCAGCTTTATAAGGGATTGGACTGAAGCTTTCTTT. This encodes CASSFIRDWTEAFF. This chain joins TRBV7-9 and TRBJ1-1; no clear D. The CDR3 extends over 14 amino acids. From germline, CDR1 is SEHNR and CDR2 FQNEAQ (reference sequence). Trimming stripped 3 bases from V and 5 bases from J, with 13 bases between.